This TCR beta chain was observed in a study of cytomegalovirus exposure and HLA in healthy donors. Study overall: Both the 100 to 150 validation repertoires and the 600 to 700 first-cohort repertoires used the same platform, as reported by a later analysis. Study outcomes and limitations: Generally TCR sequences proved uncommon, though certain public TCRs appeared in numerous donors.

This table comes from immunoSEQ multiplex PCR, and its TCRdb copy is limited to in-frame clones, with some not included. This table has 200,000 to 250,000 clones, roughly 91% appearing once. On this clone itself: Its antigen is not identified.

V lost 3 bases to trimming and J lost 4 bases, with 12 bases between them. There are 14 residues in the CDR3. Germline CDR1 reads MNHEY; CDR2 reads SMNVEV (reference sequence). V usage is TRBV27 and J usage is TRBJ2-5, with D perhaps TRBD2 (6 bases). The specimen sequenced was PBMCs. The TCR comes from a woman aged 18-30 years in good health and CMV-seropositive. In nucleotides, the CDR3 is TGTGCCAGCAGTTTCTTACACGGGGGAGAGACCCAGTACTTC. It encodes CASSFLHGGETQYF.